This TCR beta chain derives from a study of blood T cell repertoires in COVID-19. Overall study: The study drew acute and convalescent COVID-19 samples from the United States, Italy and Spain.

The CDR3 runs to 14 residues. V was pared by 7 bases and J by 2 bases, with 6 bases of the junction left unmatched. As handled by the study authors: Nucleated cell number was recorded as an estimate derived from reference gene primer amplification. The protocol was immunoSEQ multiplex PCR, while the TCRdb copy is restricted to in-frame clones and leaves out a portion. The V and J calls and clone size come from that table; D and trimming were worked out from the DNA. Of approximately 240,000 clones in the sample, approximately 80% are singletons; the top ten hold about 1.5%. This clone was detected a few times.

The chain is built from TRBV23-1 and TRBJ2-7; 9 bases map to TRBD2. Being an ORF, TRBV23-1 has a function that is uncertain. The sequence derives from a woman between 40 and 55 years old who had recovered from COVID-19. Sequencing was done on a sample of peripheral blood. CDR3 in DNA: TGCGCCAGCATCAAGGCGGGGGGGCCCTACGAGCAGTACTTC. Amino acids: CASIKAGGPYEQYF.